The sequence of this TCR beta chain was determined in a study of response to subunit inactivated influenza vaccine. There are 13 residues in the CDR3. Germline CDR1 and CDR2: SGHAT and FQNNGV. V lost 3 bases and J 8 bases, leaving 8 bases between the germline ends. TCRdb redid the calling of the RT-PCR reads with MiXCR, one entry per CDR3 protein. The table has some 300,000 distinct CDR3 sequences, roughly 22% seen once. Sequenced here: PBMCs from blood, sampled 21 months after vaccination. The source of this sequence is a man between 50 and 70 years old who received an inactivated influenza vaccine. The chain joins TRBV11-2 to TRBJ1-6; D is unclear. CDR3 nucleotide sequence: TGTGCCAGCAGCTTGATTAACGATTCACCCCTCCACTTT. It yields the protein CASSLINDSPLHF.